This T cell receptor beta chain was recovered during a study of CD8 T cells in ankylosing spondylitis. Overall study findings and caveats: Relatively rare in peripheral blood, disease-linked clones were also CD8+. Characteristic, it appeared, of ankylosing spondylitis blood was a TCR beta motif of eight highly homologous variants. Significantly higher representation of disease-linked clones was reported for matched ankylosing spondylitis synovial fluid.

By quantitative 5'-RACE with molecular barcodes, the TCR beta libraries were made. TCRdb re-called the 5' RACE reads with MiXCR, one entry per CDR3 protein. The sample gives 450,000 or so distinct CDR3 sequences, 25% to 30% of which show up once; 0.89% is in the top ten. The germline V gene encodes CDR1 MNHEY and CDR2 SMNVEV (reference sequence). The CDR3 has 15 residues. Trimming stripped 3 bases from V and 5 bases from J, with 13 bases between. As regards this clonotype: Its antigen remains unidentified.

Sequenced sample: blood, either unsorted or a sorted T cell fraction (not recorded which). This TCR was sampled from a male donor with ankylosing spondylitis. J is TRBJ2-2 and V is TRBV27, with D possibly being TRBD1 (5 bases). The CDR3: CASSFSRQGTGELFF. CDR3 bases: TGTGCCAGCAGTTTTTCCCGCCAGGGAACCGGGGAGCTGTTTTTT.